The rows below give T cell receptor beta chains drawn from one sample of a study of Graves' ophthalmopathy and Graves' hyperthyroidism. TCRdb redid the calling of the multiplex PCR reads with MiXCR, one entry per CDR3 protein. In the table there are some 380,000 distinct CDR3 sequences, approximately 15% of which are singletons. Sequencing was carried out using peripheral blood. Receptors originate from a woman aged 18-29 years with stable Graves' hyperthyroidism. CDR3s include the opening cysteine and the closing phenylalanine or tryptophan. D genes are given only for firm matches. A clone size is listed for some rows: how often the clone was seen (once, few, many), or a class if it is expanded.

v_call,j_call,d_call,clone_size,cdr3_nt,cdr3_aa
TRBV7-2,TRBJ1-5,TRBD1,many,TGTGCCAGCAGTCGGACAGGGTCTGGCAATCAGCCCCAGCATTTT,CASSRTGSGNQPQHF
TRBV11-2,TRBJ2-2,TRBD1,few,TGTGCCAGCAGCCCCTTACAGGGGGCCACCGGGGAGCTGTTTTTT,CASSPLQGATGELFF
TRBV20-1,TRBJ2-5,TRBD2,many,TGCAGTGCTAGATCCCCTAGCGGGGGGACCCAAGAGACCCAGTACTTC,CSARSPSGGTQETQYF
TRBV2,TRBJ1-5,TRBD1,many,TGTGCCAGCAGTTGGGACAGTTTGAGGAATCAGCCCCAGCATTTT,CASSWDSLRNQPQHF
TRBV7-2,TRBJ1-2,-,many,TGTGCCAGCAGCGAAATGCAGGGGCTTAACTATGGCTACACCTTC,CASSEMQGLNYGYTF
TRBV3-1,TRBJ1-6,TRBD1,-,TGTGCCAGTCAACCGGGGACAGGGGGTAGTTCACCCCTCCACTTT,CASQPGTGGSSPLHF
TRBV7-6,TRBJ2-5,-,-,TGTGCCAGCAGCTTATCGACTACGTCAGGGCCAGAGACCCAGTACTTC,CASSLSTTSGPETQYF
TRBV19,TRBJ1-6,-,many,TGTGCCAGTAGTATTTTGTTCCAATTCGGACGCACTGGATCACCCCTCCACTTT,CASSILFQFGRTGSPLHF
TRBV4-2,TRBJ2-7,-,many,TGTGCCAGCAGCCAAGATCATGTGGGGGTCTCCTACGAGCAGTACTTC,CASSQDHVGVSYEQYF
TRBV5-1,TRBJ2-7,-,few,TGCGCCAGCACAAATCGGGGTCGGGACGAGCAGTACTTC,CASTNRGRDEQYF
TRBV5-6,TRBJ1-6,-,many,TGTGCCAGCAGCCCTCCGGGTCAATATAATTCACCCCTCCACTTT,CASSPPGQYNSPLHF
TRBV20-1,TRBJ1-6,-,many,TGCAGTGCTAGTACCGACTCTATTAATAATTCACCCCTCCACTTT,CSASTDSINNSPLHF
TRBV12-3/TRBV12-4,TRBJ2-7,TRBD2,many,TGTGCCAGCAGTCACGGGACTAGCGGGGCCAAATACGAGCAGTACTTC,CASSHGTSGAKYEQYF
TRBV10-3,TRBJ2-2,-,many,TGTGCCATCAGTGATGGGAGCACCGGGGAGCTGTTTTTT,CAISDGSTGELFF
TRBV20-1,TRBJ2-7,TRBD1,many,TGCAGTGCTACGTTATCCCGGGACAGGACCTACGAGCAGTACTTC,CSATLSRDRTYEQYF
TRBV15,TRBJ2-3,TRBD2,once,TGTGCCACCAGCAGGAGGGCGGGGGGCGATACGCAGTATTTT,CATSRRAGGDTQYF
TRBV9,TRBJ1-3,-,many,TGTGCCAGCAGCGTATCGGGGGCCGGAGGAAACACCATATATTTT,CASSVSGAGGNTIYF
TRBV5-5,TRBJ2-3,-,few,TGTGCCAGCCAAGGGAAAGATACGCAGTATTTT,CASQGKDTQYF
TRBV6-1,TRBJ2-2,-,-,TGTGCCAGCGCAGAGGGGCCCTCGAACACCGGGGAGCTGTTTTTT,CASAEGPSNTGELFF
TRBV12-3/TRBV12-4,TRBJ2-7,-,many,TGTGCCAGCAGTTTAGCGGGGGGCGAGCGGTACTTC,CASSLAGGERYF
TRBV29-1,TRBJ1-5,-,many,TGCAGCGTTGGGTCCCTCAATCAGCCCCAGCATTTT,CSVGSLNQPQHF
TRBV11-1,TRBJ1-2,TRBD1,few,TGTGCCAGCAGCCCGCTCGGACAGGGAAGGGTTGATGGCTACACCTTC,CASSPLGQGRVDGYTF
TRBV7-6,TRBJ1-1,TRBD1,many,TGTGCCAGCAGCGCAGGACAGGGGTGGATGAACACTGAAGCTTTCTTT,CASSAGQGWMNTEAFF
TRBV11-2,TRBJ2-7,-,many,TGTGCCAGCAGCCAATCCGGGACGACCGCTAGGGTCGAGCAGTACTTC,CASSQSGTTARVEQYF
TRBV2,TRBJ1-1,-,many,TGTGCCACCTCGGGGCGCCCCACTGAAGCTTTCTTT,CATSGRPTEAFF
TRBV6-1,TRBJ1-1,TRBD1,few,TGTGCCAGCAGTCCCACAGGGGATGCGGCTTTCTTT,CASSPTGDAAFF
TRBV6-2/TRBV6-3,TRBJ1-5,-,many,TGTGCCAGCAGTTACGGGGGACAAGGGCCTCAGCCCCAGCATTTT,CASSYGGQGPQPQHF
TRBV11-2,TRBJ2-4,-,many,TGTGCCAGCAGGAGGGGGACTGACAGACAAAACATTCAGTACTTC,CASRRGTDRQNIQYF
TRBV13,TRBJ1-6,TRBD1,-,TGTGCCAGCAGCTCCCGGGACAGGGGAGAATCACCCCTCCACTTT,CASSSRDRGESPLHF
TRBV12-3/TRBV12-4,TRBJ1-5,-,many,TGTGCCAGCAGTTTAAGGGCAACCCCTAGGGTAAGATTCAAGCCCCAGCATTTT,CASSLRATPRVRFKPQHF
TRBV24-1,TRBJ2-7,-,many,TGTGCCACCAGTGATCAGGACGGCCGAGCCGAGCAGTACTTC,CATSDQDGRAEQYF
TRBV11-2,TRBJ1-2,-,many,TGTGCCAGCAGCCCCGGTAGAGGAAGGAGGAACTATGGCTACACCTTC,CASSPGRGRRNYGYTF
TRBV29-1,TRBJ1-1,TRBD1,many,TGCAGCGTTGACATTCGGGGGACAGACCGAGTGAACACTGAAGCTTTCTTT,CSVDIRGTDRVNTEAFF
TRBV15,TRBJ2-5,TRBD2,many,TGTGCCACCAGCAGAGGAGTCGGTGCGGGGGGGCAAGAGACCCAGTACTTC,CATSRGVGAGGQETQYF
TRBV5-1,TRBJ2-2,-,-,TGCGCCAGCAGCCTTGGTTTCTCTGCCGGGGAGCTGTTTTTT,CASSLGFSAGELFF
TRBV25-1,TRBJ2-2,TRBD1,many,TGTGCCAGCACTGCAGGGGGGAACACCGGGGAGCTGTTTTTT,CASTAGGNTGELFF
TRBV10-3,TRBJ1-1,TRBD1,many,TGTGCCATCAGGGGGACAGTTGAAGCTTTCTTT,CAIRGTVEAFF
TRBV6-1,TRBJ2-5,TRBD2,-,TGTGCCAGCAGTAGGACTAGCGGGGGGAGAGAGACCCAGTACTTC,CASSRTSGGRETQYF
TRBV6-1,TRBJ1-2,-,many,TGTGCCAGCAGGGTCTCTTATGGCTACACCTTC,CASRVSYGYTF
TRBV6-1,TRBJ2-7,-,many,TGTGCCAGCAGGGGGACGTCCTACTACGAGCAGTACTTC,CASRGTSYYEQYF
TRBV7-9,TRBJ1-5,-,few,TGTGCCAGCAGCGTTGACAGATATCAGCCCCAGCATTTT,CASSVDRYQPQHF
TRBV27,TRBJ2-4,TRBD1,-,TGTGCCAGCAATTTATTGGGACAGGGTCAAGCCAAAAACATTCAGTACTTC,CASNLLGQGQAKNIQYF
TRBV6-1,TRBJ1-2,-,-,TGTGCCAGCCGGAACTGGGACTATGGCTACACCTTC,CASRNWDYGYTF
TRBV2,TRBJ1-1,-,-,TGTGCCAGCAGTGAAGAGAGAAGGAACACTGAAGCTTTCTTT,CASSEERRNTEAFF
TRBV12-5,TRBJ2-5,-,many,TGTGCTAGTGGTTCGCCTCCCCGGTCAGGGGAAGAGACCCAGTACTTC,CASGSPPRSGEETQYF
TRBV12-3/TRBV12-4,TRBJ1-1,-,many,TGTGCCAGCAGCCCCAGGCACCCGAACACTGAAGCTTTCTTT,CASSPRHPNTEAFF
TRBV19,TRBJ2-7,-,few,TGTGCCAGTAGTATAACTCTGCTCTCCTACGAGCAGTACTTC,CASSITLLSYEQYF
TRBV5-1,TRBJ2-7,-,many,TGCGCCAGCAGCCTAGTCCAGGGTAACTACGAGCAGTACTTC,CASSLVQGNYEQYF
TRBV6-2/TRBV6-3,TRBJ1-1,TRBD1,many,TGTGCCAGCACCTACAGGGGCGGAACTGAAGCTTTCTTT,CASTYRGGTEAFF
TRBV29-1,TRBJ1-5,-,many,TGCAGCGTTGCGACGGATAGCAATCAGCCCCAGCATTTT,CSVATDSNQPQHF
TRBV6-1,TRBJ2-2,-,few,TGTGCCAGCAGTGAAGGACCTGATTGGGGGCCTCGATCCGGGGAGCTGTTTTTT,CASSEGPDWGPRSGELFF